This TCR beta chain was recovered during a study of response to subunit inactivated influenza vaccine. Via MiXCR, TCRdb re-called the RT-PCR reads, giving one row per CDR3 protein. The table includes hundreds of thousands of distinct CDR3 sequences, roughly 12% detected once. V shed 6 bases, J shed 3 bases, and the junction held 4 bases outside the gene matches. CDR1 ENHRY and CDR2 SYGVKD come from the germline V gene. The CDR3 loop spans 13 amino acids. This same sample was also part of a study on T cells expressing NK-cell markers. As reported in that work: The TCR beta cDNA came from 5'RACE template switching with UMIs. Each TCR beta repertoire originated in sorted T cells that were CD3+CD56+NKG2C+, CD3+CD56+NKG2C- or CD3+CD56-NKG2C+. Eight donors were sequenced, of whom seven were HCMV-seropositive, while the remaining one was HCMV-seronegative. An anti-gamma-delta TCR antibody confined sorting to alpha-beta TCR T cells across several of the experiments. The CD3+CD56-NKG2C+ fraction was also led by these clonotypes in several donors.

This clonotype was obtained from a man aged 50-60 years who received an inactivated influenza vaccine. The rearrangement links TRBV10-3 to TRBJ1-2; 7 bases are a match to TRBD1. The sequenced sample was PBMCs from blood, obtained on the day of vaccination. The CDR3 bases are TGTGCCATCAGGGGGGGACAGTACTATGGCTACACCTTC. It yields the protein CAIRGGQYYGYTF.